The T cell receptor beta chain under discussion was sequenced for a study of shared clonotypes between healthy human individuals. Study context: Aged between 18 and 49, the donors were a couple of women and three men. Study-level points and caveats: Unshared clonotypes carried lower generation probabilities than those common to all four donors. Roughly 5% of naive CD4 clonotypes were shared across several donors. On the whole, naive subsets had larger estimated richness than memory subsets had.

Comments on this clone: Its antigen remains unidentified.

Per germline, CDR1 SQVTM and CDR2 ANQGSEA. This CDR3 is 13 amino acids long. V shed 7 bases, J shed 3 bases, and the junction held 5 bases outside the gene matches. Clones were sequenced by immunoSEQ multiplex PCR, and TCRdb holds only the in-frame ones, with some missing. Of about 680,000 clones in the sample, around 92% were seen once. Naive CD8 cells lacked CD45RO, underwent positive selection for CCR7 and left out terminally differentiated effector memory CD45RA+ cells. The sample comprised naive CD8+ T cells sorted from blood. The rearrangement joins TRBV29-1 to TRBJ2-2, with 7 bases fitting TRBD1. This clonotype originated in a man aged 30 to 45 in good health. CDR3 region: CSATGTDTGELFF. As DNA, the CDR3 is TGCAGCGCAACCGGGACAGACACCGGGGAGCTGTTTTTT.